This T cell receptor (beta chain) comes out of a study of blood T cell dynamics during melanoma immunotherapy. Study context: Standard first-line treatment here was pembrolizumab or nivolumab plus ipilimumab in metastatic melanoma.

Study-level findings and limits: Cell-free DNA CDR3 sequences most resembled the immune-effector CD8+ subset, which was also most clonal.

As regards this clone: Its antigen is undetermined.

The CDR3 sequence is 15 residues long. The germline CDR1 and CDR2 sequences are SGDLS and YYNGEE. With 0 bases clipped from V and 7 bases from J, the junction kept 5 bases outside the gene matches. Described time point: pre-treatment baseline. Disease control meant complete response, partial response or stable disease at 12 weeks. The assay received all extracted DNA from sorted CD8+ subsets. Measured with immunoSEQ multiplex PCR; TCRdb has only the in-frame clones, and not every one. This table has about 13,000 clones, about 92% appearing once. The chain couples TRBV9 to TRBJ2-7; 12 bases are shared with TRBD1. The sequence was obtained from a human donor with melanoma. This specimen was effector memory CD8+ T cells from blood, taken from a patient treated with checkpoint blockade. CDR3 sequence (DNA): TGTGCCAGCAGCGTAGGGGACAGGGGGCTTCGGGAGCAGTACTTC. This encodes CASSVGDRGLREQYF.